This T cell receptor beta chain was recorded in a study of OX40 agonist ivuxolimab in advanced cancers. Study background: Partial responses were recorded for three patients, including one with hepatocellular carcinoma and two with cutaneous melanoma. Study observations and caveats: Average numbers of expanded clones were greater in CD8+ T cells than in CD4+. Nonresponders included some who also had low normalized T-cell clonal expansion.

Patients with a history of autoimmune disease or on systemic immunosuppression were excluded. Concerning this clone: Its specificity is unknown.

Sequenced by immunoSEQ multiplex PCR; TCRdb stores in-frame clones only, minus some. The sample lists some 86,000 clones, about 94% occurring once. The CDR3 has 14 amino acids. Looked up from germline, CDR1 is SEHNR and CDR2 is FQNEAQ (reference sequence). V was clipped by 8 bases and J by 1 base, with 11 bases between them. The sample here was CD4+ or CD8+ T cells sorted from blood, taken in a trial of the OX40 agonist ivuxolimab. The TCR sequence derives from an adult with an advanced solid tumor such as melanoma, head and neck, liver or kidney cancer. The chain carries TRBV7-9 and TRBJ2-2; the D is unclear. In DNA, the CDR3 is TGTGCCAGCTTTCAAACGGGGAACACCGGGGAGCTGTTTTTT. It codes for CASFQTGNTGELFF.